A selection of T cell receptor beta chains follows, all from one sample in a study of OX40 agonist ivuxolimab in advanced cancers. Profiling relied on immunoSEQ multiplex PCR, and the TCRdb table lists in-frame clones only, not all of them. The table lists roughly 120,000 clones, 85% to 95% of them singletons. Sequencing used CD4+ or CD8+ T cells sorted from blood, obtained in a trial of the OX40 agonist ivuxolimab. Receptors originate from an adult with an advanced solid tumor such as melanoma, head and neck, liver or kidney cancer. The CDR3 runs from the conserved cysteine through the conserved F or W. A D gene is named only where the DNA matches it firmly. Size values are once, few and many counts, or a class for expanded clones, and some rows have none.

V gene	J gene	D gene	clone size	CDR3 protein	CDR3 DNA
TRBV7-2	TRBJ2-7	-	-	CASSLVGSEASYEQYF	TGTGCCAGCAGCTTAGTCGGTTCAGAGGCTTCATACGAGCAGTACTTC
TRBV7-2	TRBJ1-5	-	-	CASSLGSGWPQHF	TGTGCCAGCAGCTTAGGTAGTGGTTGGCCCCAGCATTTT
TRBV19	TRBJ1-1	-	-	CASKVEKAPNTEAFF	TGTGCCAGTAAAGTAGAAAAGGCCCCGAACACTGAAGCTTTCTTT
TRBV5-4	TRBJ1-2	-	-	CASSPHGPKTNYGYTF	TGTGCCAGCAGCCCCCATGGGCCAAAAACTAACTATGGCTACACCTTC
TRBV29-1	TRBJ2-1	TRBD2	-	CSVEPAAGAVGEQFF	TGCAGCGTTGAACCAGCAGCGGGAGCTGTGGGTGAGCAGTTCTTC
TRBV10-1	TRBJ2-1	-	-	CASSLLETKKASAEQFF	TGCGCCAGCAGTTTACTCGAGACAAAGAAAGCCTCCGCAGAGCAGTTCTTC
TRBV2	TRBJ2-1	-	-	CASRNPVASSYNEQFF	TGTGCCAGCAGGAACCCCGTGGCGAGTAGTTACAATGAGCAGTTCTTC
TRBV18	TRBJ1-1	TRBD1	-	CASSLGQGNTEAFF	TGTGCCAGCTCGCTCGGACAGGGGAACACTGAAGCTTTCTTT
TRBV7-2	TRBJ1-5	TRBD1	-	CASSPAPGGGNQPQHF	TGTGCCAGCAGCCCCGCCCCAGGGGGAGGCAATCAGCCCCAGCATTTT
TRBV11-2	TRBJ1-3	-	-	CASSPGANTIYF	TGTGCCAGCAGCCCGGGGGCGAACACCATATATTTT
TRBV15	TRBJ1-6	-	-	CATSPSMTYNSPLHF	TGTGCCACTAGCCCCTCGATGACCTATAATTCACCCCTCCACTTT
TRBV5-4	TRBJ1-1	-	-	CASSWNLGNTEAFF	TGTGCCAGCAGCTGGAATTTGGGGAACACTGAAGCTTTCTTT
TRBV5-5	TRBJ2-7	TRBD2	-	CASSLGLAGGYSYEQYF	TGTGCCAGCAGCCTGGGGCTAGCGGGAGGATACTCCTACGAGCAGTACTTC
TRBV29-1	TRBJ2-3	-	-	CSVERGLGTDTQYF	TGCAGCGTTGAGCGCGGCTTAGGGACAGATACGCAGTATTTT
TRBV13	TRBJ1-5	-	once	CASSFWVEGQQHF	TGTGCCAGCAGCTTCTGGGTGGAGGGGCAGCAGCATTTT
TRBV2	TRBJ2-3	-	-	CASRGDNTDTQYF	TGTGCCAGCAGGGGGGACAACACAGATACGCAGTATTTT
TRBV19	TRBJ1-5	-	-	CASSMYSGKNQPQHF	TGTGCCAGTAGTATGTATTCAGGGAAGAATCAGCCCCAGCATTTT
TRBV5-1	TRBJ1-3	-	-	CASSLWGAGGNTIYF	TGCGCCAGCAGCTTGTGGGGGGCTGGAGGAAACACCATATATTTT
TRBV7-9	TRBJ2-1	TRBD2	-	CASSSRTSGYNEQFF	TGTGCCAGCAGCTCTCGGACTAGCGGTTACAATGAGCAGTTCTTC
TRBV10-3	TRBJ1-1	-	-	CAIREQYMNTEAFF	TGTGCCATCAGGGAACAGTACATGAACACTGAAGCTTTCTTT
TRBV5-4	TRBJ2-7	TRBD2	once	CASSGVSGRDRYEQYF	TGTGCCAGCAGCGGGGTTAGCGGGAGGGACCGCTACGAGCAGTACTTC
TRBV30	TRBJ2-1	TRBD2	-	CAWTDSGSMYNEQFF	TGTGCCTGGACGGATAGCGGGAGTATGTACAATGAGCAGTTCTTC
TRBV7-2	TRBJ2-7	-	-	CASSYRNPSYEQYF	TGTGCCAGCAGCTACAGGAACCCCTCCTACGAGCAGTACTTC
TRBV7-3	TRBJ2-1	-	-	CASSYSGASYNEQFF	TGTGCCAGCAGTTACAGCGGTGCCTCCTACAATGAGCAGTTCTTC
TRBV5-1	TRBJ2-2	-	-	CASSLAAGTGELFF	TGCGCCAGCAGCTTGGCGGCCGGGACCGGGGAGCTGTTTTTT
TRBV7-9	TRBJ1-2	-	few	CASSIENRDSF	TGTGCCAGCAGCATCGAAAACAGAGATTCCTTC
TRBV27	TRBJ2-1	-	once	CASSLIGNEQFF	TGTGCCAGCAGTTTAATTGGCAATGAGCAGTTCTTC
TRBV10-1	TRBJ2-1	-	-	CAKDPNPGEAYNEQFF	TGCGCCAAAGACCCTAATCCGGGAGAGGCCTACAATGAGCAGTTCTTC
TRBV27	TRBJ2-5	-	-	CASSRSRYQETQYF	TGTGCCAGCAGCCGCAGCAGGTACCAAGAGACCCAGTACTTC
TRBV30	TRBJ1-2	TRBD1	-	CAWETGTGGYGYTF	TGTGCCTGGGAAACAGGGACAGGGGGCTACGGCTACACCTTC
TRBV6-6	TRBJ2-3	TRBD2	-	CASSPGLAGADTQYF	TGTGCCAGCAGCCCCGGACTAGCGGGGGCAGATACGCAGTATTTT
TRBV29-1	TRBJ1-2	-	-	CSVRWMDGYTF	TGCAGCGTTCGTTGGATGGATGGCTACACCTTC
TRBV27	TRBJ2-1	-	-	CASSISPSFWGNEQFF	TGTGCCAGCAGTATCAGTCCGAGCTTTTGGGGTAATGAGCAGTTCTTC
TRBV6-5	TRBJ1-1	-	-	CASSYGGLNTEAFF	TGTGCCAGCAGTTATGGCGGATTGAACACTGAAGCTTTCTTT
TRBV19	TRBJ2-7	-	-	CASSPGQGITSYEQYF	TGTGCCAGTAGTCCAGGGCAGGGGATTACCTCCTACGAGCAGTACTTC
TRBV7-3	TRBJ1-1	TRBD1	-	CASSLTGQGTEAFF	TGTGCCAGCAGCTTAACCGGACAGGGCACTGAAGCTTTCTTT
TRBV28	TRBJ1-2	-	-	CASSPHTGNYGYTF	TGTGCCAGCAGTCCTCATACAGGGAACTATGGCTACACCTTC
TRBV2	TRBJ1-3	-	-	CASIMTAALSGNTIYF	TGTGCCAGCATTATGACAGCAGCCCTCTCTGGAAACACCATATATTTT
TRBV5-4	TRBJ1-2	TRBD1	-	CASSPFDRDNYGYTF	TGTGCCAGCAGCCCCTTCGACAGGGATAACTATGGCTACACCTTC
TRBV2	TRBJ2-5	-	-	CASIHRDKVAQYF	TGTGCCAGCATTCACAGGGACAAGGTCGCCCAGTACTTC
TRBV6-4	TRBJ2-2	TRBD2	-	CASSRLAHPTGELFF	TGTGCCAGCAGTAGACTAGCCCACCCCACCGGGGAGCTGTTTTTT
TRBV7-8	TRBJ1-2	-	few	CASSSPRVYGYTF	TGTGCCAGCAGCTCTCCTAGGGTCTATGGCTACACCTTC
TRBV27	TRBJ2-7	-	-	CASSGVLGSAEQYF	TGTGCCAGCTCCGGGGTGTTGGGTTCGGCCGAGCAGTACTTC
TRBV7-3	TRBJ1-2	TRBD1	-	CASSPTDRGKVYGYTF	TGTGCCAGCAGTCCTACTGACAGGGGAAAAGTCTATGGCTACACCTTC
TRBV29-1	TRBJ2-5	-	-	CSYRQTPGETQYF	TGCAGCTATAGACAGACACCTGGGGAGACCCAGTACTTC
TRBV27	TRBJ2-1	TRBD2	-	CASSSIAGVTHEQFF	TGTGCCAGCAGTTCCATAGCGGGAGTAACCCATGAGCAGTTCTTC
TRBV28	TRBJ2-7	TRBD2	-	CASSLRTSGSREQYF	TGTGCCAGCAGTTTACGGACTAGCGGGTCCCGCGAGCAGTACTTC
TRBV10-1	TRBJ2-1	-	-	CASSPSVPGGGDEQFF	TGCGCCAGCAGTCCTTCGGTTCCCGGAGGGGGGGATGAGCAGTTCTTC
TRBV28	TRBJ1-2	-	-	CASSFRQHGYTF	TGTGCCAGCAGTTTCCGGCAGCATGGCTACACCTTC
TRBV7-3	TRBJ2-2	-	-	CASSSSRDQGGELFF	TGTGCCAGCAGCTCCTCCCGGGACCAAGGCGGGGAGCTGTTTTTT